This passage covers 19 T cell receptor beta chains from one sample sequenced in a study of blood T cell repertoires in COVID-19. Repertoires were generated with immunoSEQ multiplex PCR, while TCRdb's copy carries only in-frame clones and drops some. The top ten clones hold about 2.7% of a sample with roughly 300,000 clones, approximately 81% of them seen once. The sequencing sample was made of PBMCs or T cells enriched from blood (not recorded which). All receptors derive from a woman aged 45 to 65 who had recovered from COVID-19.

The CDR3 protein is CASSQGGRITDTQYF. The DNA of the CDR3 is TGTGCCAGCAGCCAAGGTGGCAGAATCACAGATACGCAGTATTTT. The rearrangement uses TRBV3-1 (or the pseudogene TRBV3-2) and TRBJ2-3; D gene ambiguous. The CDR3 is made up of 15 amino acids. From germline, CDR1 is LGHDT and CDR2 YNNKEL (reference sequence). The V end lost 1 base, the J end lost 2 bases, and 10 bases lay between the germline ends.

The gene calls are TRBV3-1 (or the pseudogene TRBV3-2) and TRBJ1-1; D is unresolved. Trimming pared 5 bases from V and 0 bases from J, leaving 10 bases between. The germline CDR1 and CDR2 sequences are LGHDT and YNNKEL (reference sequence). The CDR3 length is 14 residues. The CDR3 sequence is CASSSQIMNTEAFF. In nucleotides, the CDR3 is TGTGCCAGCAGCTCCCAGATCATGAACACTGAAGCTTTCTTT.

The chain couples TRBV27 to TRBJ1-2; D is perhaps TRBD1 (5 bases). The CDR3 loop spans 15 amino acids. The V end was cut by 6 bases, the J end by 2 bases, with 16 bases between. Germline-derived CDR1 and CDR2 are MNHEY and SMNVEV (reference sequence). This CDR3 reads CASRQTRQLNYGYTF. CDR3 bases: TGTGCCAGCAGGCAAACTCGACAGTTAAACTATGGCTACACCTTC.

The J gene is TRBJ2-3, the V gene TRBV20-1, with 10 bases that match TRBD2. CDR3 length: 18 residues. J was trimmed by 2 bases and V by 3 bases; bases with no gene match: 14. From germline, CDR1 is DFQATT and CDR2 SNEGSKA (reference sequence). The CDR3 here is CSASRASGGLIYTDTQYF. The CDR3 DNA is TGCAGTGCTAGTAGGGCTAGCGGGGGACTAATCTACACAGATACGCAGTATTTT.

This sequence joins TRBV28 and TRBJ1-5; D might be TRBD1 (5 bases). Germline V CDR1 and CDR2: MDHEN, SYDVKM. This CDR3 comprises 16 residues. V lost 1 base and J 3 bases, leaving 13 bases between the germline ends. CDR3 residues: CASSLFLRGPNQPQHF. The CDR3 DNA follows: TGTGCCAGCAGTTTATTCCTTAGGGGTCCCAATCAGCCCCAGCATTTT.

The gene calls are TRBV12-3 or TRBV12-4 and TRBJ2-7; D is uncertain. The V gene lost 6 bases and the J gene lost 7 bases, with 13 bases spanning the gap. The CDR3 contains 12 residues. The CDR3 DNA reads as TGTGCCAGCAGACAACAACGTTCGGAGCAGTACTTC. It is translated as CASRQQRSEQYF.

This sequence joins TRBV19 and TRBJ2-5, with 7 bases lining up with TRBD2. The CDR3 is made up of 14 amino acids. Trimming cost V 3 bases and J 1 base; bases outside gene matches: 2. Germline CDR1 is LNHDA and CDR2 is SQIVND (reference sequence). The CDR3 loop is CASSMAGAQETQYF. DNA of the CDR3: TGTGCCAGTAGTATGGCGGGAGCCCAAGAGACCCAGTACTTC.

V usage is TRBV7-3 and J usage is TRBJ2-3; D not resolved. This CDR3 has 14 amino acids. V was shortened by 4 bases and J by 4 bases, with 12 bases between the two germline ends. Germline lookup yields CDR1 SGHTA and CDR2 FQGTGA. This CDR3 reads CASSSTMIPDTQYF. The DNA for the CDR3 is TGTGCCAGCAGCTCCACTATGATCCCAGATACGCAGTATTTT.

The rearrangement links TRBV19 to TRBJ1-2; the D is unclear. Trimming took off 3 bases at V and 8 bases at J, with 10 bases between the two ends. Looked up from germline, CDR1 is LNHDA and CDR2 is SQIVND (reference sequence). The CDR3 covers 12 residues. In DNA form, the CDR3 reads TGTGCCAGTAGTATGATAGGAGGCGGCTACACCTTC. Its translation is CASSMIGGGYTF.

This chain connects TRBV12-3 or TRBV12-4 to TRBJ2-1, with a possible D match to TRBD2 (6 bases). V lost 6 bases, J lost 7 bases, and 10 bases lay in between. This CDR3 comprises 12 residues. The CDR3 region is CASSFGGNEQFF. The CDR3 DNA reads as TGTGCCAGCAGCTTCGGAGGGAATGAGCAGTTCTTC.

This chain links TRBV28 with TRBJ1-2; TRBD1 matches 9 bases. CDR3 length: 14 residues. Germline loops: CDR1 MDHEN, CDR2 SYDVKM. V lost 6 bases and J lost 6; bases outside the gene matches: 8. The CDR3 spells CASRTGQGINGYTF. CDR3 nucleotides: TGTGCCAGCAGGACGGGACAGGGTATCAATGGCTACACCTTC.

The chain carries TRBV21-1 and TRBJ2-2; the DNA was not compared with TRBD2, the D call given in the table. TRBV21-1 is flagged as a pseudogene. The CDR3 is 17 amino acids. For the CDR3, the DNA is TGTGCCAGCAGCAAAGGAGTAGCGGGAGAAGAGACCGGGGAGCTGTTTTTT. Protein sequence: CASSKGVAGEETGELFF.

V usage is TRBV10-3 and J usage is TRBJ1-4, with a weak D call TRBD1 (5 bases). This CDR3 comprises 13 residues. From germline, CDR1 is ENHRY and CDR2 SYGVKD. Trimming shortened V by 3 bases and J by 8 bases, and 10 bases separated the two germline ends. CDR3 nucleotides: TGTGCCATCAGTGACCGGGGGTGGGAAAAACTGTTTTTT. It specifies CAISDRGWEKLFF.

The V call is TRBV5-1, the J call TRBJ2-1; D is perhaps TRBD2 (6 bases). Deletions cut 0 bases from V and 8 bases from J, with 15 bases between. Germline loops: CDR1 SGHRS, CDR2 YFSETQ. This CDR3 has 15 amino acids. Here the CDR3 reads CASSLEGRKVDEQFF. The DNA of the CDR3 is TGCGCCAGCAGCTTGGAGGGGAGGAAGGTCGATGAGCAGTTCTTC. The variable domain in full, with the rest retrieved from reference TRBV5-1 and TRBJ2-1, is KAGVTQTPRYLIKTRGQQVTLSCSPISGHRSVSWYQQTPGQGLQFLFEYFSETQRNKGNFPGRFSGRQFSNSRSEMNVSTLELGDSALYLCASSLEGRKVDEQFFGPGTRLTVL.

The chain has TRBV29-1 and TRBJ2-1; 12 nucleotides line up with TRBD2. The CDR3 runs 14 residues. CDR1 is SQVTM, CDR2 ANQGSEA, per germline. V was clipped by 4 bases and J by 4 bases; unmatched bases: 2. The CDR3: CSVGLAGGYNEQFF. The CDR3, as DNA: TGCAGCGTTGGCCTAGCGGGAGGGTACAATGAGCAGTTCTTC.

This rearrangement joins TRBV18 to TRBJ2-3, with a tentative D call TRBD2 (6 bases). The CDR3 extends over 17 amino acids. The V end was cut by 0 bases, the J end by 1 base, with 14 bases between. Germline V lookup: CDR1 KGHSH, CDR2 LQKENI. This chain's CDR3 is CASSPPSWASGTDTQYF. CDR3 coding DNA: TGTGCCAGCTCACCACCAAGTTGGGCTAGCGGCACAGATACGCAGTATTTT. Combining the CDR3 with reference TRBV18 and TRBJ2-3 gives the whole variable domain NAGVMQNPRHLVRRRGQEARLRCSPMKGHSHVYWYRQLPEEGLKFMVYLQKENIIDESGMPKERFSAEFPKEGPSILRIQQVVRGDSAAYFCASSPPSWASGTDTQYFGPGTRLTVL.

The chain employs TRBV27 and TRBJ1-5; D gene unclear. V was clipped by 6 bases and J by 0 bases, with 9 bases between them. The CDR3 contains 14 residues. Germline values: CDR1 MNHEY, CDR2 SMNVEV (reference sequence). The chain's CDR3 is CASSHTSSNQPQHF. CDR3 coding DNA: TGTGCCAGCAGCCACACATCTAGCAATCAGCCCCAGCATTTT.

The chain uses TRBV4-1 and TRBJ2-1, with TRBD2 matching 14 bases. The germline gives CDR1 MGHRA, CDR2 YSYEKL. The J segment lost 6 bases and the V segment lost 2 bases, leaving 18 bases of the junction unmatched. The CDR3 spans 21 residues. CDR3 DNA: TGCGCCAGCAGCCAACTTAAGCAGACTAGCGGGAGGGCCTTTCTTTTCAATGAGCAGTTCTTC. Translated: CASSQLKQTSGRAFLFNEQFF.

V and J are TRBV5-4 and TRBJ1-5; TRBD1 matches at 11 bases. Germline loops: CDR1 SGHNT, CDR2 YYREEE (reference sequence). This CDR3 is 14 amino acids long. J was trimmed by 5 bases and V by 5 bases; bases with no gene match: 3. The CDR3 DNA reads TGTGCCAGCAGTCGGGACAGGGGGGATCAGCCCCAGCATTTT. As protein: CASSRDRGDQPQHF.